Listed here are 17 T cell receptor beta chains from one sample, sequenced in a study of shared clonotypes between healthy human individuals. Measured with immunoSEQ multiplex PCR; TCRdb has only the in-frame clones, and not every one. The sample includes about 1 million clones, about three quarters seen only once; the top ten take about 1.4%. Sequences were obtained from memory CD4+ T cells sorted from blood. As to subset: CD45RA-negative fraction. Source of these receptors: a man between 18 and 29 years old in good health.

This clone occurred once. This chain links TRBV5-8 with TRBJ2-3; possibly TRBD1 or TRBD2 for D (5 bases each). The CDR3 has 16 residues. Germline V lookup: CDR1 SGHTS, CDR2 YDEGEE. V was clipped by 1 base and J by 3 bases, with 15 bases between them. CDR3 loop: CASSLWDRGSTDTQYF. The CDR3 nucleotides read TGTGCCAGCAGCTTGTGGGACCGTGGAAGTACAGATACGCAGTATTTT.

CDR3 nucleotides: TGTGCCAGCAGCTTCGGGACAGGGGGTAGAAACACCATATATTTT. It specifies CASSFGTGGRNTIYF. J is TRBJ1-3 and V is TRBV7-2, with 11 bases lining up with TRBD1. Germline trimming cut 3 bases from V and 5 bases from J; bases unmatched to any gene: 3. The CDR3 consists of 15 residues. Germline lookup yields CDR1 SGHTA and CDR2 FQGNSA.

For the CDR3, the DNA is TGTGCCAGCAGTGAGGGGGGGGACCCCAAAGGTGCCCAGTACTTC. This encodes CASSEGGDPKGAQYF. V gene TRBV2 combines with J gene TRBJ2-5; 7 bases are shared with TRBD2. The CDR3 consists of 15 residues. Germline V gene lookup returns CDR1 SNHLY and CDR2 FYNNEI. Losses at the gene ends were 3 bases for V and 9 bases for J; bases not matched to a gene: 13.

This clone was seen many times. The same CDR3 arises from other DNA sequences in this sample as well. V is TRBV5-1 and J is TRBJ1-6; TRBD1 is a possible D gene (5 bases). Trimming left V 5 bases short and J 7 bases short, with 19 bases between. This CDR3 is built from 16 residues. Per the germline V gene, CDR1 is SGHRS and CDR2 is YFSETQ. The CDR3 DNA is TGCGCCAGCAGTGGGGTCCCCGGGGGGTTCAATTCACCCCTCCACTTT. Translated, it gives CASSGVPGGFNSPLHF.

This clone was seen once. The sample contains more than one DNA sequence encoding this CDR3. The V and J genes are TRBV20-1 and TRBJ1-1; D unresolved. The CDR3 contains 11 residues. V dropped 5 bases and J dropped 4 bases, with 8 bases sitting between them. From germline, CDR1 is DFQATT and CDR2 SNEGSKA (reference sequence). For the CDR3, the DNA is TGCAGTGCTCTCCTCGGCACTGAAGCTTTCTTT. It is translated as CSALLGTEAFF.

To note about this clone: This specimen includes other DNA sequences encoding the same CDR3. This rearrangement joins TRBV4-3 to TRBJ1-2; tentatively, D is TRBD1 (6 bases). Germline CDR1 is LGHNA and CDR2 is YSLEER. Trimming left V 0 bases short and J 5 bases short, with 10 bases between. CDR3 length: 14 amino acids. CDR3 nucleotide sequence: TGCGCCAGCAGCCAAGATGGAACAGGGTATGGCTACACCTTC. It specifies CASSQDGTGYGYTF.

V gene TRBV6-5 combines with J gene TRBJ1-2, with no clear D. The V end was cut by 2 bases, the J end by 0 bases, with 7 bases between. The V gene's germline CDR1 is MNHEY and CDR2 SVGAGI. This CDR3 has 14 amino acids. The CDR3 DNA follows: TGTGCCAGCAGTTACAGGGCCGCTAACTATGGCTACACCTTC. Translated: CASSYRAANYGYTF.

This clone is a singleton in its sample. The J gene is TRBJ1-6, the V gene TRBV5-6, with D maybe TRBD1 (6 bases). V was pared by 4 bases and J by 7 bases, with 18 bases between. Germline V CDR1 and CDR2: SGHDT, YYEEEE. The length of the CDR3 is 16 residues. The CDR3 spells CASSLRGSRGNSPLHF. CDR3 nucleotides: TGTGCCAGCAGCCTGAGGGGGAGTCGCGGGAATTCACCCCTCCACTTT.

The chain has TRBV7-2 and TRBJ2-1; 8 positions match TRBD2. This CDR3 region has 15 residues. Germline loops: CDR1 SGHTA, CDR2 FQGNSA. Losses at the gene ends were 0 bases for V and 4 bases for J; bases not matched to a gene: 2. The CDR3 protein is CASSLARGVYNEQFF. The CDR3, as DNA: TGTGCCAGCAGCTTAGCGCGGGGGGTTTACAATGAGCAGTTCTTC.

The J gene is TRBJ2-7, the V gene TRBV15; D tentatively reads TRBD1 or TRBD2 (8 bases each). V was clipped by 0 bases and J by 5 bases, with 20 bases between them. Germline V gene sequence: CDR1 LNHNV, CDR2 YYDKDF (reference sequence). This CDR3 contains 17 residues. CDR3: CATSRETGERESDEQYF. The CDR3 DNA reads as TGTGCCACCAGCAGAGAGACAGGGGAGCGGGAGAGCGACGAGCAGTACTTC.

This clone was counted ten times or more. V is TRBV7-2 and J is TRBJ1-1, with 7 bases fitting TRBD1. V lost 4 bases, J lost 5 bases, and 7 bases stayed unmatched. Germline V CDR1 and CDR2: SGHTA, FQGNSA. The CDR3 is made up of 14 amino acids. CDR3 amino acids: CASSWAGGGTEAFF. The CDR3 bases are TGTGCCAGCAGCTGGGCAGGGGGAGGTACTGAAGCTTTCTTT.

The V and J genes are TRBV6-5 and TRBJ2-3, with 7 nucleotides matching TRBD2. This CDR3 has 14 amino acids. Germline V gene sequence: CDR1 MNHEY, CDR2 SVGAGI. The trim removed 6 bases at V and 7 bases at J, leaving 10 bases unmatched. CDR3 loop: CASSALARENTQYF. The CDR3 coding sequence is TGTGCCAGCAGCGCACTAGCGCGGGAAAATACGCAGTATTTT.

CDR3 nucleotide sequence: TGTGCCATCAGCCAGAGCTGGGGGGCCGAGCAGTACTTC. Its translation is CAISQSWGAEQYF. V usage is TRBV10-3 and J usage is TRBJ2-7; D tentatively reads TRBD1 or TRBD2 (6 bases each). This CDR3 is 13 amino acids long. Germline assignment: CDR1 ENHRY and CDR2 SYGVKD. Trimming took 6 bases from V and 6 from J, leaving 15 bases between them.

This clone has a handful of counts. The chain couples TRBV5-8 to TRBJ2-3; 7 bases align to TRBD1. The V gene end was trimmed by 1 base and the J gene end by 2 bases; junction bases not matched to a gene: 7. Germline lookup yields CDR1 SGHTS and CDR2 YDEGEE. This CDR3 region has 16 residues. In DNA, the CDR3 is TGTGCCAGCAGCTTGCTTGGGACAGAATACACAGATACGCAGTATTTT. Translating gives CASSLLGTEYTDTQYF.

J is TRBJ2-1 and V is TRBV28, with TRBD2 identical over 13 bases. Per the germline V gene, CDR1 is MDHEN and CDR2 is SYDVKM. The CDR3 has 14 residues. The V segment lost 6 bases and the J segment 9 bases; nucleotides outside the gene matches: 5. DNA for the CDR3: TGTGCCAGCAGACTAGCGGGGGGGCCGGGTGAGCAGTTCTTC. It translates to CASRLAGGPGEQFF. Supplemented by reference TRBV28 and TRBJ2-1, the full variable domain reads DVKVTQSSRYLVKRTGEKVFLECVQDMDHENMFWYRQDPGLGLRLIYFSYDVKMKEKGDIPEGYSVSREKKERFSLILESASTNQTSMYLCASRLAGGPGEQFFGPGTRLTVL.

V is TRBV29-1 and J is TRBJ2-6, with 10 positions matching TRBD1. V lost 4 bases to trimming and J lost 4 bases; unmatched junction nucleotides: 4. The CDR3 sequence is 15 residues long. In germline, CDR1 is SQVTM, CDR2 ANQGSEA. The CDR3 is CSVAGTGVGANVLTF. The CDR3 DNA reads TGCAGCGTTGCCGGGACAGGGGTCGGGGCCAACGTCCTGACTTTC.

The chain couples TRBV10-2 to TRBJ2-3; D is undetermined. The CDR3 totals 12 residues. Per the germline V gene, CDR1 is WSHSY and CDR2 is SAAADI. The V end was cut by 1 base, the J end by 7 bases, with 6 bases between. CDR3 sequence (DNA): TGCGCCAGCAGTGAGTTGTCATATACGCAGTATTTT. It specifies CASSELSYTQYF.